What follows are 6 T cell receptor beta chains derived from one specimen sequenced in a study of siplizumab effects on memory and regulatory T cells. Here immunoSEQ multiplex PCR was the method, and the copy in TCRdb shows in-frame clones only, minus some. Of 60,000 to 70,000 clones listed, about 87% are singletons. What was sequenced was Tregs sorted from blood. The receptor source for this set is a human donor in good health.

The chain carries TRBV6-1 and TRBJ2-7; D may be TRBD1 (6 bases). Trimming removed 2 bases from V and 3 bases from J, with 8 bases in between. CDR1 MNHNS and CDR2 SASEGT come from the germline V gene. The CDR3 sequence is 13 residues long. CDR3: CASSERGNYEQYF. For the CDR3, the DNA is TGTGCCAGCAGTGAAAGGGGGAACTACGAGCAGTACTTC.

CDR3 sequence: CASSVSVGSYEQYF. CDR3 nucleotide sequence: TGTGCCAGCAGTGTATCGGTAGGGTCTTACGAGCAGTACTTC. J is TRBJ2-7 and V is TRBV6-1; D call uncertain. The CDR3 has 14 amino acids. With 4 bases removed from V and 4 bases from J, the gap between germline ends came to 14 bases. Germline V gives CDR1 MNHNS, CDR2 SASEGT.

The chain is built from TRBV19 and TRBJ1-5, with 9 bases aligning to TRBD1. J gave up 2 bases and V 9 bases, and 11 bases lay outside the gene matches. This CDR3 spans 16 amino acids. Germline-derived CDR1 and CDR2 are LNHDA and SQIVND (reference sequence). The CDR3 nucleotides are TGTGCCAGCACGGACAGGGGCGGCGTGGGCAATCAGCCCCAGCATTTT. Translation: CASTDRGGVGNQPQHF.

V usage is TRBV11-3 and J usage is TRBJ2-1; D is undetermined. This CDR3 is built from 13 residues. V lost 3 bases and J lost 12, with 15 bases in between. CDR1 and CDR2 from the germline V gene are SGHNT and YENEEA. The CDR3 loop reads CASSLGTRDWQFF. In DNA, the CDR3 is TGTGCCAGCAGCTTGGGTACAAGGGATTGGCAGTTCTTC.

In its sample, this clone was seen a few times. The junction departs from germline at one end; a sequencing error may be responsible. The same CDR3 is also encoded by other DNA sequences in this sample. CDR3: CASSPTYQETQYF. The CDR3 DNA is TGTGCTAGCAGTCCAACGTACCAAGAGACCCAGTACTTC. V and J are TRBV7-7 and TRBJ2-5, with unresolved D. The germline V gene has CDR1 SSHAT and CDR2 FNYEAQ (reference sequence). This CDR3 has 13 amino acids.

This chain joins TRBV28 and TRBJ2-7, with D perhaps TRBD1 (5 bases). In germline, CDR1 is MDHEN, CDR2 SYDVKM. With 3 bases removed from V and 3 bases from J, the gap between germline ends came to 6 bases. The CDR3 contains 12 residues. This CDR3 is CASSFQGYEQYF. In nucleotides, the CDR3 is TGTGCCAGCAGTTTCCAGGGCTACGAGCAGTACTTC. The full variable domain, with the rest looked up from reference TRBV28 and TRBJ2-7, is DVKVTQSSRYLVKRTGEKVFLECVQDMDHENMFWYRQDPGLGLRLIYFSYDVKMKEKGDIPEGYSVSREKKERFSLILESASTNQTSMYLCASSFQGYEQYFGPGTRLTVT.